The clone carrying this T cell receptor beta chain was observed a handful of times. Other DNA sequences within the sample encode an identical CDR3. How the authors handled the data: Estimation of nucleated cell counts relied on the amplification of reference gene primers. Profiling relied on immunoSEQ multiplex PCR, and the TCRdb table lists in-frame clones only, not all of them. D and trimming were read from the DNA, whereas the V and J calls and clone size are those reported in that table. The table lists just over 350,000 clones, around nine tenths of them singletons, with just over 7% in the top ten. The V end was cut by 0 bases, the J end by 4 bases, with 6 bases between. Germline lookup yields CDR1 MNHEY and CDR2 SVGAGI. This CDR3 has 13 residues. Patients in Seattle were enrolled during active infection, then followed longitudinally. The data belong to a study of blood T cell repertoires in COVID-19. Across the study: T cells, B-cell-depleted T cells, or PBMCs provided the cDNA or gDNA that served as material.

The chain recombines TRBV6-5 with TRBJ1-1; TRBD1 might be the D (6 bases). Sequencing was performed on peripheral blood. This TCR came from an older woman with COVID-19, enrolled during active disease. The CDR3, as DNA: TGTGCCAGCAGTTACTCCAGGGGCACTGAAGCTTTCTTT. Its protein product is CASSYSRGTEAFF.